This entry features one T cell receptor beta chain sequence. In the original processing: Amplification of reference gene primers provided the estimated nucleated cell counts. Sequencing used immunoSEQ multiplex PCR; TCRdb keeps in-frame clones, though not all of them. The D gene and trimming were derived from the DNA, and the V and J assignments and clone size from that table. In the table there are about 100,000 clones, approximately 85% of which are singletons. The data stem from a study of blood T cell repertoires in COVID-19. The germline V gene encodes CDR1 KGHSH and CDR2 LQKENI. With 8 bases clipped from V and 12 bases from J, the junction kept 14 bases outside the gene matches. The CDR3 length is 13 residues.

The specimen sequenced was peripheral blood. This chain joins TRBV18 and TRBJ2-7; 9 nucleotides line up with TRBD1. The TCR was taken from a woman of 80 years or more with active or convalescent COVID-19. The CDR3 nucleotides are TGTGCCAGCACCCGGGACAGGGATCCTCGGATGTACTTC. Amino acids: CASTRDRDPRMYF.